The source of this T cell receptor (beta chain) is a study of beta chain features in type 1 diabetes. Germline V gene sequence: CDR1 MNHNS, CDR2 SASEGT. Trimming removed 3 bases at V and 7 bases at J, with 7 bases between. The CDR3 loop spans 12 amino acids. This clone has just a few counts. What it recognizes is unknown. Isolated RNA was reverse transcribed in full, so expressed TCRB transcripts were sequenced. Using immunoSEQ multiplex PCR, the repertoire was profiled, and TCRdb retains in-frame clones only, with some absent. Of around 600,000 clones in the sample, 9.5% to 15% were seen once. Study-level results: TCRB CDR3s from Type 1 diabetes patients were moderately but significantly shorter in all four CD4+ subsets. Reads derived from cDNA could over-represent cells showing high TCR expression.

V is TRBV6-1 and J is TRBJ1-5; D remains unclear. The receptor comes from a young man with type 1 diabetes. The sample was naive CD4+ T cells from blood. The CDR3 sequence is CASSDGRQPQHF. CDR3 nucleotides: TGTGCCAGCAGTGACGGCAGGCAGCCCCAGCATTTT.